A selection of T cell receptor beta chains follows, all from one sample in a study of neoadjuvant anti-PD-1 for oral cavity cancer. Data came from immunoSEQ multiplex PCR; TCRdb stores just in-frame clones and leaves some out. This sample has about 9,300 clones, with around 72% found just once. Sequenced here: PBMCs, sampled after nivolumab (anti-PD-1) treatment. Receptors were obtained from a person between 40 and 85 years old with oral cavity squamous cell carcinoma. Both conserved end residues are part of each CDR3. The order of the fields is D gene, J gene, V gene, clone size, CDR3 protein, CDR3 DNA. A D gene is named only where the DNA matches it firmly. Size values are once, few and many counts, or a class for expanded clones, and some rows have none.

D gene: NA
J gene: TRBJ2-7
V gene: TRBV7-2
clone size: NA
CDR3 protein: CASSLGGRGVGEQYF
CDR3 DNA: TGTGCCAGCAGCTTAGGCGGCAGAGGAGTAGGGGAGCAGTACTTC

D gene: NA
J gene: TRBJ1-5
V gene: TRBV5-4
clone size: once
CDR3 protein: CASSRGESNQPQHF
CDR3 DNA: TGTGCCAGTTCGAGGGGGGAAAGCAATCAGCCCCAGCATTTT

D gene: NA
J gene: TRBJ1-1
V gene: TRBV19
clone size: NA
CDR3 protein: CASTDLWGQNTEAFF
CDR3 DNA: TGTGCCAGTACCGACTTGTGGGGCCAGAACACTGAAGCTTTCTTT

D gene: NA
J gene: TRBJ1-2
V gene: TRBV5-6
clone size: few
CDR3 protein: CASSFILLGGRYGYTF
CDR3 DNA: TGTGCCAGCAGCTTTATCCTGCTGGGCGGCCGCTATGGCTACACCTTC

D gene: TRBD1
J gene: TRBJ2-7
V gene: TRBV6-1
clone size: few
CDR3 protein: CASSEGQGAFYEQYF
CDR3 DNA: TGTGCCAGCAGTGAAGGGCAGGGGGCCTTCTACGAGCAGTACTTC

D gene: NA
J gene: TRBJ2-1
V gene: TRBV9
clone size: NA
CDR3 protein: CASSVAGGLKQQFF
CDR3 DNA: TGTGCCAGCAGCGTAGCTGGAGGCCTTAAGCAGCAGTTCTTC

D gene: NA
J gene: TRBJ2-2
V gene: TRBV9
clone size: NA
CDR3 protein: CASSVAGSGELFF
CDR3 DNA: TGTGCCAGCAGCGTAGCAGGTTCCGGGGAGCTGTTTTTT

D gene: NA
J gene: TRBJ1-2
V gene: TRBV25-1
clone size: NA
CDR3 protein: CASSEWEGQDYGYTF
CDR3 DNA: TGTGCCAGCAGTGAATGGGAGGGGCAGGACTATGGCTACACCTTC

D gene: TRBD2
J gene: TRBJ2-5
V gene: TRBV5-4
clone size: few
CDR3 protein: CASSLGALAGGLQETQYF
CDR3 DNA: TGTGCCAGCAGCTTGGGGGCCCTAGCGGGGGGACTCCAAGAGACCCAGTACTTC

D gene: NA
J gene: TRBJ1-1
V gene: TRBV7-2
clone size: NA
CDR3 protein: CASSLEAGPNTEAFF
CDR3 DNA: TGTGCCAGCAGCTTAGAAGCGGGCCCGAACACTGAAGCTTTCTTT

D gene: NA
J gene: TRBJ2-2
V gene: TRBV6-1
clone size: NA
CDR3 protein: CASSERGAGTGELFF
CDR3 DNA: TGTGCCAGCAGTGAAAGGGGGGCCGGCACCGGGGAGCTGTTTTTT

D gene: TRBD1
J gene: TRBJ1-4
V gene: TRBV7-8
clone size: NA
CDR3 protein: CASSPGQARKEKLFF
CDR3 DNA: TGTGCCAGCAGCCCAGGACAGGCTCGCAAGGAAAAACTGTTTTTT

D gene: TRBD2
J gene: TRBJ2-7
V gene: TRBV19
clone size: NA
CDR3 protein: CASSLAGETNHEQYF
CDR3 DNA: TGTGCCAGTAGTTTAGCGGGAGAGACTAACCACGAGCAGTACTTC

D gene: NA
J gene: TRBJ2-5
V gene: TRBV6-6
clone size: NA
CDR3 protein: CASSYDTGRETQYF
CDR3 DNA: TGTGCCAGCAGTTACGACACAGGGCGAGAGACCCAGTACTTC

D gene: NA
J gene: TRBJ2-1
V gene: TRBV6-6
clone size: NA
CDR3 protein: CASSYSWEQFF
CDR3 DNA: TGTGCCAGCAGTTACTCGTGGGAGCAGTTCTTC

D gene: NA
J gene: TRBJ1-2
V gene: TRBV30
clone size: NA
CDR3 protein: CAWSVMERRNGYTF
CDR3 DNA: TGTGCCTGGAGTGTAATGGAGAGGAGGAATGGCTACACCTTC

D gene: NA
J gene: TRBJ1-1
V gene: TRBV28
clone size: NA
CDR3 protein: CASSFQGKGPRAFF
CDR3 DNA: TGTGCCAGCAGTTTCCAGGGGAAGGGGCCGAGGGCTTTCTTT

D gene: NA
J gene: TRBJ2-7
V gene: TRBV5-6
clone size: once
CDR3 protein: CASSLKRTAFSYEQYF
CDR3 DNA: TGTGCCAGCAGCTTGAAGAGGACAGCTTTCTCCTACGAGCAGTACTTC

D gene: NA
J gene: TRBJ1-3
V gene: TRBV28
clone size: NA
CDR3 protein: CASRGVLSEDSGNTIYF
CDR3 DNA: TGTGCCAGCAGAGGGGTTCTCTCTGAGGACTCTGGAAACACCATATATTTT

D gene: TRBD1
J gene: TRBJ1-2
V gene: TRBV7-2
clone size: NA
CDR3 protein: CASSTTGTGGLGYTF
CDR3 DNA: TGTGCCAGCAGCACTACCGGGACAGGGGGCCTTGGCTACACCTTC

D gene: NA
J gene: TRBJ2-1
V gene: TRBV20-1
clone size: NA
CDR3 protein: CSALGPREQFF
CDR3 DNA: TGCAGTGCCCTCGGTCCGCGGGAGCAGTTCTTC

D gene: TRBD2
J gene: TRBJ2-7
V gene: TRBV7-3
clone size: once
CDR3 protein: CASSLGAGGPHEQYF
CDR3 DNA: TGTGCCAGCAGCTTAGGGGCGGGAGGGCCCCACGAGCAGTACTTC

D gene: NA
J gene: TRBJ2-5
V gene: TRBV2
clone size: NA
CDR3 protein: CASSGARGTQYF
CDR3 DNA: TGTGCCAGCAGTGGGGCCCGGGGGACCCAGTACTTC